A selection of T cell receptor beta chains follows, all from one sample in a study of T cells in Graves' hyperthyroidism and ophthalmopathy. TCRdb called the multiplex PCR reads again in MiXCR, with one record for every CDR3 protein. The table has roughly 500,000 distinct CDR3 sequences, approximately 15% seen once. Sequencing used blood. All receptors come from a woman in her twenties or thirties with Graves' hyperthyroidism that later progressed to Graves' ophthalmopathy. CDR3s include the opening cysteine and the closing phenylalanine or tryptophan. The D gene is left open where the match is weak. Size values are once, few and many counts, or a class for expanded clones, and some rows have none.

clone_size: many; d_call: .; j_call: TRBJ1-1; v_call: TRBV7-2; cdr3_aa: CASSSPATVRTEAFF; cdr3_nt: TGTGCCAGCAGCTCCCCTGCGACAGTTAGGACTGAAGCTTTCTTT
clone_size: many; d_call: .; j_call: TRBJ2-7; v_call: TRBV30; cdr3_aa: CAWSVFTSYEQYF; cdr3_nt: TGTGCCTGGAGTGTATTTACTAGCTACGAGCAGTACTTC
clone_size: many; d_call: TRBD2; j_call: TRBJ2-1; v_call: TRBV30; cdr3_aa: CAWSVGLAGILNEQFF; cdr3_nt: TGTGCCTGGAGTGTCGGGCTAGCGGGAATCTTGAATGAGCAGTTCTTC
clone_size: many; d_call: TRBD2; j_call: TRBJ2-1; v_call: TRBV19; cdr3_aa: CASSRRLAGGPVSYNEQFF; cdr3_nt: TGTGCCAGTAGTAGGCGGCTAGCGGGAGGGCCGGTTTCCTACAATGAGCAGTTCTTC
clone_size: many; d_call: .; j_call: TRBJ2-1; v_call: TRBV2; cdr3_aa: CASSERDRISYNEQFF; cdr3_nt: TGTGCCAGCAGCGAGCGGGACAGGATCTCCTACAATGAGCAGTTCTTC
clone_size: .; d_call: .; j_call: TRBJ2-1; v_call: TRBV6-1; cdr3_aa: CASSVPGEQFF; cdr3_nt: TGTGCCAGCAGTGTCCCGGGGGAGCAGTTCTTC
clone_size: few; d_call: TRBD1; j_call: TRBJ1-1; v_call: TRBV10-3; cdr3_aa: CAISYRGSNTEAFF; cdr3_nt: TGTGCCATCAGTTACAGGGGTTCGAACACTGAAGCTTTCTTT
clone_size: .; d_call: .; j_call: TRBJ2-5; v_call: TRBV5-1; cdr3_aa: CASSSPEGQETQYF; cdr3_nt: TGCGCCAGCAGCTCGCCTGAGGGGCAGGAGACCCAGTACTTC
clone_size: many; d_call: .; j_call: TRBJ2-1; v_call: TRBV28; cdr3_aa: CATTRRGGGPYNEQFF; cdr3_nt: TGTGCCACCACCCGACGGGGTGGAGGTCCCTACAATGAGCAGTTCTTC
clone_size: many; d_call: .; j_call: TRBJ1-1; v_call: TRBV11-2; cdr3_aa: CASSPAGGLNTEAFF; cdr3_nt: TGTGCCAGCAGCCCCGCTGGAGGACTGAACACTGAAGCTTTCTTT
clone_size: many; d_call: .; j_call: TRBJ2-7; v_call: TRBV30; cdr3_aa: CAWSPILRGRAYEQYF; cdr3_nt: TGTGCCTGGAGCCCTATCCTTCGAGGAAGAGCCTACGAGCAGTACTTC
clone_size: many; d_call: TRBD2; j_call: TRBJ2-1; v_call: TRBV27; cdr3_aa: CASRISGSSYNEQFF; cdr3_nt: TGTGCCAGCAGGATCAGCGGGAGCTCCTACAATGAGCAGTTCTTC
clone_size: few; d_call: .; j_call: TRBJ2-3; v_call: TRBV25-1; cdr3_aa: CASSDRQRNTDTQYF; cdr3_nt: TGTGCCAGCAGTGATCGACAGAGAAACACAGATACGCAGTATTTT
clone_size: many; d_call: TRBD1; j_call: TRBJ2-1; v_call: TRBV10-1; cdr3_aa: CASRDRGYLEQFF; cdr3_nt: TGCGCCAGCAGGGACAGGGGTTACCTTGAGCAGTTCTTC
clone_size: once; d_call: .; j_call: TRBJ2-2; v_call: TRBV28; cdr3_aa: CASSVDVAGWDAGELFF; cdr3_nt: TGTGCCAGCAGCGTAGATGTGGCGGGGTGGGACGCCGGGGAGCTGTTTTTT
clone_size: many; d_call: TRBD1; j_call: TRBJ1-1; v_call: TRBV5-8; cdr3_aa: CASSSTGTGAEAFF; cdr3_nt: TGTGCCAGCAGCTCAACTGGGACAGGAGCTGAAGCTTTCTTT
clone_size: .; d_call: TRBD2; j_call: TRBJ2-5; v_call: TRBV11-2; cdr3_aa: CASSPRPGLADQETQYF; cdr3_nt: TGTGCCAGCAGCCCGAGGCCGGGACTAGCCGACCAAGAGACCCAGTACTTC
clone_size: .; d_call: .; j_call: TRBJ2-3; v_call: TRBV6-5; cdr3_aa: CASSYSKGGTDTQYF; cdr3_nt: TGTGCCAGCAGTTACTCGAAGGGAGGCACAGATACGCAGTATTTT
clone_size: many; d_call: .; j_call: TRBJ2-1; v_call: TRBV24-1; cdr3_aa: CATHRSGEDEQFF; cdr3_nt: TGTGCCACCCATAGGTCGGGCGAAGATGAGCAGTTCTTC
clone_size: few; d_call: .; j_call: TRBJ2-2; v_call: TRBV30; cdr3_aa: CACSRGGPPLNTGELFF; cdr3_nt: TGTGCCTGCTCTAGGGGGGGCCCCCCACTGAACACCGGGGAGCTGTTTTTT